The TCR beta chain described here comes from a study of T cells after posttransplantation cyclophosphamide. General observations from the study: After PTCy, TRB diversity resembled that of CNI/methotrexate controls. Later post-transplant blood repertoires were often dominated by donor CD8+ memory clones. Tissue-infiltrating T cells from skin or gut overlapped little with blood T cells.

CDR3 length: 15 amino acids. The V and J ends lost 5 bases and 7 bases, in that order; junction bases with no gene match: 9. Germline assignment: CDR1 LNHDA and CDR2 SQIVND (reference sequence). The naive gate required viable CD3+CD4+ or CD3+CD8+ cells with CCR7+CD45RA+CD45RO-CD95-CD27+CD28+ phenotype. TCRdb keeps only in-frame clones here, not all; method: immunoSEQ multiplex PCR. The table has more than 30,000 clones, 85% to 95% seen once. Regarding this clone: Its antigen is not known.

The TCR comes from a woman aged 55-69 years in good health, CMV-negative, and a related stem cell transplant donor. V usage is TRBV19 and J usage is TRBJ1-5, with 9 positions matching TRBD1. The sample comprised naive CD4+ T cells sorted from PBMCs. This CDR3 is CASSSGTGQWQPQHF. The CDR3 DNA is TGTGCCAGTAGTTCCGGGACAGGGCAATGGCAGCCCCAGCATTTT.